This TCR beta chain was captured by sequencing in a study of preoperative IRX-2 immunotherapy in early breast cancer. Sequenced by immunoSEQ multiplex PCR; TCRdb stores in-frame clones only, minus some. The sample carries tens of thousands of clones, over 80% recorded once. This clone was observed once. The treatment denotes: preoperative locoregional IRX-2 cytokine immunotherapy. This phase Ib study tested locoregional IRX-2 cytokine immunotherapy given before surgery. The CDR3 totals 15 residues. With 6 bases clipped from V and 1 base from J, the junction kept 7 bases outside the gene matches. Germline V gene sequence: CDR1 LNHDA, CDR2 SQIVND (reference sequence).

Here the sequenced sample was lymph node tissue, taken from a patient treated with IRX-2 immunotherapy. The J gene is TRBJ2-7, the V gene TRBV19, with TRBD1 matching 9 bases. The receptor comes from a human donor with breast cancer. The CDR3 reads CASRRTGVGSYEQYF. The CDR3 nucleotides are TGTGCCAGTAGACGGACAGGGGTGGGGTCCTACGAGCAGTACTTC. Full variable domain (remainder filled in from reference TRBV19 and TRBJ2-7): DGGITQSPKYLFRKEGQNVTLSCEQNLNHDAMYWYRQDPGQGLRLIYYSQIVNDFQKGDIAEGYSVSREKKESFPLTVTSAQKNPTAFYLCASRRTGVGSYEQYFGPGTRLTVT.